This TCR beta chain was observed in a study of cytomegalovirus exposure and HLA in healthy donors. The PCR used 60 Vbeta and 13 Jbeta primers. TCRdb's copy holds only in-frame clones and misses some; the assay was immunoSEQ multiplex PCR. Found here are approximately 88,000 clones, around 77% of them singletons; the top ten hold 3.5% to 4.5%. Germline CDR1 is SGDLS and CDR2 is YYNGEE. The CDR3 has 15 amino acids. The trim removed 0 bases at V and 5 bases at J, leaving 5 bases unmatched. Only one count was recorded for this clone. This receptor was taken from a man younger than 45 in good health and CMV-seronegative. Sequencing was performed on PBMCs. V and J are TRBV9 and TRBJ2-1; TRBD2 matches at 7 bases. CDR3 sequence: CASSVGASGNNEQFF. In DNA, the CDR3 is TGTGCCAGCAGCGTAGGGGCTAGCGGAAACAATGAGCAGTTCTTC.